This T cell receptor (beta chain) came from a study of blood T cell repertoires in COVID-19. Turning to the study itself: Spain, Italy and the United States supplied samples that represented acute and convalescent COVID-19. Nucleic acid was either cDNA or gDNA, and it came from T cells, B-cell-depleted T cells, or PBMCs.

As processed by the authors: Estimation of nucleated cell counts relied on the amplification of reference gene primers. Libraries were prepared by immunoSEQ multiplex PCR; TCRdb keeps only in-frame clonotypes and omits some of them. D and trimming were read from the DNA, whereas the V and J calls and clone size are those reported in that table. The repertoire has around 150,000 clones, about 80% of them found once; the top ten carry approximately 3.9%. V lost 1 base and J lost 8, with 9 bases in between. Germline V gene lookup returns CDR1 SGHNT and CDR2 YYREEE (reference sequence). CDR3 length: 12 residues.

The chain is built from TRBV5-4 and TRBJ1-1; TRBD1 is a possible D gene (6 bases). The clonotype was recovered from a woman aged 55-70 years with acute or convalescent COVID-19. Sequenced: peripheral blood. The CDR3 DNA sequence: TGTGCCAGCAGCTTGACCCAGGGGGAAGCTTTCTTT. Amino acids: CASSLTQGEAFF.